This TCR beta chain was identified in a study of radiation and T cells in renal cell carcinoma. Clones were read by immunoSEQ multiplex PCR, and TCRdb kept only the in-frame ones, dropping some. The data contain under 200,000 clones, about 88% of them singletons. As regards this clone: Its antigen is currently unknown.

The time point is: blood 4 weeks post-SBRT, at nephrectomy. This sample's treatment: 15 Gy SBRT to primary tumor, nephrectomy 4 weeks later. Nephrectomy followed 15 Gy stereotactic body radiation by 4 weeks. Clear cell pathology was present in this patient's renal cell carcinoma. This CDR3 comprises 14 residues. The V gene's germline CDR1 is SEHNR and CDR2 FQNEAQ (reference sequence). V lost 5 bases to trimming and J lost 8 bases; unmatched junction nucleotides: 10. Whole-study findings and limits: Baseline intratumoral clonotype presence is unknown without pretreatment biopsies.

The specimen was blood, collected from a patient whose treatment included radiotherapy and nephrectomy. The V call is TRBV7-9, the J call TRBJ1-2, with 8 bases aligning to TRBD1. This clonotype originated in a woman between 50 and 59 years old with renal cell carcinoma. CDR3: CASSLSSGGWGYTF. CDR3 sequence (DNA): TGTGCCAGCAGCCTAAGTTCAGGGGGCTGGGGCTACACCTTC. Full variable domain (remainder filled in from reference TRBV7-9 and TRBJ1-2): DTGVSQNPRHKITKRGQNVTFRCDPISEHNRLYWYRQTLGQGPEFLTYFQNEAQLEKSRLLSDRFSAERPKGSFSTLEIQRTEQGDSAMYLCASSLSSGGWGYTFGSGTRLTVV.